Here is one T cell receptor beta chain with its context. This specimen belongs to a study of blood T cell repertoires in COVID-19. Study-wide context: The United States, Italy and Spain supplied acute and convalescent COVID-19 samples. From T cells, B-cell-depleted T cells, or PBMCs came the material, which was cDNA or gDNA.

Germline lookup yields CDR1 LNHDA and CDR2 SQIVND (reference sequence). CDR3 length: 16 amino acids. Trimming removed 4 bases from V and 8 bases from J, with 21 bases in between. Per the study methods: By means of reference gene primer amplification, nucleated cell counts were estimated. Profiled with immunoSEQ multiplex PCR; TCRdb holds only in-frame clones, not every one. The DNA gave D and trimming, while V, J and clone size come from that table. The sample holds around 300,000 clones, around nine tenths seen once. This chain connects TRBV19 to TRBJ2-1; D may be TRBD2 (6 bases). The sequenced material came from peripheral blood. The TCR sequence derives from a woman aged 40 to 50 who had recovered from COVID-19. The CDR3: CASSKSPGLLGDEQFF. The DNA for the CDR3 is TGTGCCAGTAGTAAATCTCCGGGACTTCTCGGGGATGAGCAGTTCTTC.